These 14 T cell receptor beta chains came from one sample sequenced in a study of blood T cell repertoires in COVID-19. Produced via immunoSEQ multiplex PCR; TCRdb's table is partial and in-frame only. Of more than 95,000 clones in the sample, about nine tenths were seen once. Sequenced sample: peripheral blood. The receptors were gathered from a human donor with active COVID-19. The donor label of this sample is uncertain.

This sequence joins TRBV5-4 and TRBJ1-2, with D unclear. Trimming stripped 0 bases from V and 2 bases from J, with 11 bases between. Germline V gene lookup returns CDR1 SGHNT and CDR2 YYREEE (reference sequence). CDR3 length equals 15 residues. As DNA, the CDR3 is TGTGCCAGCAGCTTGGGTCCACGGGAGAACTATGGCTACACCTTC. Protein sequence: CASSLGPRENYGYTF. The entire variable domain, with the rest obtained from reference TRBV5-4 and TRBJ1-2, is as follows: ETGVTQSPTHLIKTRGQQVTLRCSSQSGHNTVSWYQQALGQGPQFIFQYYREEENGRGNFPPRFSGLQFPNYSSELNVNALELDDSALYLCASSLGPRENYGYTFGSGTRLTVV.

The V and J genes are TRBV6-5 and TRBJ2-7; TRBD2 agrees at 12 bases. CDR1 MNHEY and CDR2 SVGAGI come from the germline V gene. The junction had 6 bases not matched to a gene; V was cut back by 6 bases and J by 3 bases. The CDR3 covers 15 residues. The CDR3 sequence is CASRPLAGGLYEQYF. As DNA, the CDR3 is TGTGCCAGCAGACCTCTAGCGGGGGGGCTCTACGAGCAGTACTTC.

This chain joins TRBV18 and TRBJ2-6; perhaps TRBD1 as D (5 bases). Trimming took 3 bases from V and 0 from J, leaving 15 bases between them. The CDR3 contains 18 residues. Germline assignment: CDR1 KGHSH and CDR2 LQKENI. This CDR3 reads CASSPQRTRSSGANVLTF. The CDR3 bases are TGTGCCAGCTCACCTCAAAGGACACGAAGCTCTGGGGCCAACGTCCTGACTTTC.

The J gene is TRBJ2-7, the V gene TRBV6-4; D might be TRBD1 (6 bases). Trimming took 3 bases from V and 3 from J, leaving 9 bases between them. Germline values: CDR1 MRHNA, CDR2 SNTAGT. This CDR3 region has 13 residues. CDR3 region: CASSEQQGYEQYF. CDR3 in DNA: TGTGCCAGCAGTGAACAACAGGGCTACGAGCAGTACTTC.

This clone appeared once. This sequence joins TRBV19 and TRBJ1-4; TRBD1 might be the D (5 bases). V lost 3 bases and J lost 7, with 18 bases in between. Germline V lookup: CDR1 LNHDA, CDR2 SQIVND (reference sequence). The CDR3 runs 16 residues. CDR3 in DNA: TGTGCCAGTAGTATCCGGCGTGTAGTCCAGGGTGAAAAACTGTTTTTT. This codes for CASSIRRVVQGEKLFF.

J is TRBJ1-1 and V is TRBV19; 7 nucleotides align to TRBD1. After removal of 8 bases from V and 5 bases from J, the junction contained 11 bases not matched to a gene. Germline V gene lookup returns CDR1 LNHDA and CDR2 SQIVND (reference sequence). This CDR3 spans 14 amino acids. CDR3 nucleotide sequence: TGTGCCAGTCTAGGGGGCATTGGTTGGACTGAAGCTTTCTTT. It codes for CASLGGIGWTEAFF.

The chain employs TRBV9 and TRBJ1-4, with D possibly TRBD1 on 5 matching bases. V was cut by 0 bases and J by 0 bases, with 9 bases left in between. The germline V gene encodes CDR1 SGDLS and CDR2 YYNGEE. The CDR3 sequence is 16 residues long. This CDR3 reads CASSVEGVATNEKLFF. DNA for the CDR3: TGTGCCAGCAGCGTAGAAGGGGTTGCAACTAATGAAAAACTGTTTTTT. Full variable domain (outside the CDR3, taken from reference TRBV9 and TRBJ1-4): DSGVTQTPKHLITATGQRVTLRCSPRSGDLSVYWYQQSLDQGLQFLIQYYNGEERAKGNILERFSAQQFPDLHSELNLSSLELGDSALYFCASSVEGVATNEKLFFGSGTQLSVL.

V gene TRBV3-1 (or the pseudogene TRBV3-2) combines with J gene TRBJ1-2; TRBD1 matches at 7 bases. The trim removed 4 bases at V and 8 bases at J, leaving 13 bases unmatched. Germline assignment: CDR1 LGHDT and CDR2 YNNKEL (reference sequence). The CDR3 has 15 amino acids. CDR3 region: CASSPRDSSRTGYTF. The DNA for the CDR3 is TGTGCCAGCAGCCCACGGGACAGCAGCCGTACAGGCTACACCTTC.

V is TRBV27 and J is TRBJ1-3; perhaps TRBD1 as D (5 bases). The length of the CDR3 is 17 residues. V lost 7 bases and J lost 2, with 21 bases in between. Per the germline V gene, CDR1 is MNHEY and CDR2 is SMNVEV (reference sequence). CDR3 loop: CASKSQGGFRPGNTIYF. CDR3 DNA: TGTGCCAGCAAGTCCCAGGGTGGCTTTAGGCCTGGAAACACCATATATTTT.

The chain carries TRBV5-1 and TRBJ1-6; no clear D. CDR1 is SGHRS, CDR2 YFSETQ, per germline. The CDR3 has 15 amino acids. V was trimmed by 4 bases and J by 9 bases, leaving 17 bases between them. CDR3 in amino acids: CASSVRIGDLSPLHF. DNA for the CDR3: TGCGCCAGCAGCGTAAGGATCGGGGATCTTTCACCCCTCCACTTT.

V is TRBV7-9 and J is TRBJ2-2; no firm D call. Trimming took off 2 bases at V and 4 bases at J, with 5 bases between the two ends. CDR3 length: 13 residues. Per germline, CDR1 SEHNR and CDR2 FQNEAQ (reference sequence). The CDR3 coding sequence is TGTGCCAGCAGCTTACCCTTCACCGGGGAGCTGTTTTTT. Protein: CASSLPFTGELFF.

For the CDR3, the DNA is TGTGCCAGCAGTGGAGGACCTGGGGAGCTGTTTTTT. Translated: CASSGGPGELFF. The V and J genes are TRBV6-6 and TRBJ2-2; possibly TRBD2 for D (5 bases). This CDR3 has 12 amino acids. Germline V gives CDR1 MNHNY, CDR2 SVGAGI (reference sequence). The V gene lost 5 bases and the J gene lost 8 bases, with 9 bases spanning the gap.

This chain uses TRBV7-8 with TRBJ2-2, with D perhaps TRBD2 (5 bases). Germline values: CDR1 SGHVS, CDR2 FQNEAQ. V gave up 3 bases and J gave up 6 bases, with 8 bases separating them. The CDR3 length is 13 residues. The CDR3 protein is CASSFRGPGELFF. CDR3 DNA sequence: TGTGCCAGCAGCTTTCGGGGTCCCGGGGAGCTGTTTTTT. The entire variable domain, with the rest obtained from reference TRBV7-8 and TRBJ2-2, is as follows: GAGVSQSPRYKVAKRGQDVALRCDPISGHVSLFWYQQALGQGPEFLTYFQNEAQLDKSGLPSDRFFAERPEGSVSTLKIQRTQQEDSAVYLCASSFRGPGELFFGEGSRLTVL.

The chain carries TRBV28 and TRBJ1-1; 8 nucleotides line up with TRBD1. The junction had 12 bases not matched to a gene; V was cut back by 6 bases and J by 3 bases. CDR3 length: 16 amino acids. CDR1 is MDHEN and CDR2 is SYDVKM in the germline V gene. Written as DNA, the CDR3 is TGTGCCAGCAGCCCGGACAGGGCCCTAAAAGACACTGAAGCTTTCTTT. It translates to CASSPDRALKDTEAFF.